This T cell receptor (beta chain) comes out of a study of T cell repertoires in aging, cancer and after chemotherapy. Peripheral blood genomic DNA, not sorted cells or RNA, was the template. TRB rearrangements spanning V, D and J were amplified using mixed TRB-A/B primers. Each CDR3 protein is one row after TCRdb ran MiXCR on the multiplex PCR reads. The sample has about 9,200 distinct CDR3 sequences, approximately 38% seen once; the top ten hold 8.2%. The table lists this clonotype with a few counts. Its matching antigen is unknown. CDR1 is MRHNA, CDR2 SNTAGT, per germline. Trimming removed 2 bases from V and 6 bases from J; junction bases left unmatched: 0. The CDR3 runs 14 residues. General study points: Age-matched healthy donors had significantly more diverse, less clonal blood TCR repertoires than untreated cancer patients. In healthy donors, age-related TCR diversity loss mainly reflected lost richness. Rebound thymic output was suggested by rising median generation probability during chemotherapy in each cancer cohort. The repertoire data cannot show anything about immunological memory following chemotherapy.

Material: blood. The sequence came from a human donor in good health. This chain joins TRBV6-4 and TRBJ2-1, with 11 positions matching TRBD1. As DNA, the CDR3 is TGTGCCAGCAGTGACGGGACAGGGGGCAATGAGCAGTTCTTC. Its protein is CASSDGTGGNEQFF.